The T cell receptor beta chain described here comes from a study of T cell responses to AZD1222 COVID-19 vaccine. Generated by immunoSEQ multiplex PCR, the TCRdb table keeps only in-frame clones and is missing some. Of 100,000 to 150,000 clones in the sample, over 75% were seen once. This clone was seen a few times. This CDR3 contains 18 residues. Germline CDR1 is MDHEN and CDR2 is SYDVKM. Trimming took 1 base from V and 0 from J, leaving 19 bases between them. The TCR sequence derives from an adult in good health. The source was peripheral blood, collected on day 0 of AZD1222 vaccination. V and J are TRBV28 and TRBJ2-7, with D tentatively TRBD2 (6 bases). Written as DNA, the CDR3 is TGTGCCAGCAGTTTATACCCAACACAGTGGCGGGACTCCTACGAGCAGTACTTC. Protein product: CASSLYPTQWRDSYEQYF.